The 25 T cell receptor beta chains reported below all come from one sample, sequenced in a study of blood T cell repertoires in COVID-19. The assay was immunoSEQ multiplex PCR, and TCRdb's table has in-frame clones only and misses some. In the table there are 70,000 to 100,000 clones, around 89% of which are singletons. The sample taken for sequencing was peripheral blood. Receptors originate from a woman of 80 years or more with active COVID-19.

The chain joins TRBV23-1 to TRBJ1-1; D may be TRBD1 (5 bases). Being an ORF, TRBV23-1 has a function that is uncertain. Trimming removed 9 bases from V and 11 bases from J, with 25 bases in between. This CDR3 has 14 amino acids. CDR3 in amino acids: CARKGAFEALWAFF. The CDR3 nucleotides read TGCGCCAGAAAAGGGGCTTTTGAGGCGTTGTGGGCTTTCTTT.

The J gene is TRBJ2-7, the V gene TRBV3-1 (or the pseudogene TRBV3-2); TRBD2 agrees at 8 bases. Germline trimming cut 0 bases from V and 1 base from J; bases unmatched to any gene: 14. This CDR3 has 19 amino acids. The V gene's germline CDR1 is LGHDT and CDR2 YNNKEL (reference sequence). CDR3 bases: TGTGCCAGCAGCCAAGAACCGGGAGGGCGGAACCTTAAATCCTACGAGCAGTACTTC. Translation gives CASSQEPGGRNLKSYEQYF.

The chain uses TRBV9 and TRBJ2-1, with D possibly TRBD2 on 5 matching bases. Trimming took off 2 bases at V and 6 bases at J, with 12 bases between the two ends. This CDR3 is 14 amino acids long. The germline V gene encodes CDR1 SGDLS and CDR2 YYNGEE. The CDR3 here is CASSVDGGSNEQFF. In nucleotides, the CDR3 is TGTGCCAGCAGCGTCGACGGTGGGAGCAATGAGCAGTTCTTC.

The rearrangement links TRBV9 to TRBJ1-3; D ambiguous. Germline-derived CDR1 and CDR2 are SGDLS and YYNGEE. The CDR3 runs to 14 residues. V lost 4 bases to trimming and J lost 4 bases, with 12 bases between them. This chain's CDR3 is CASSPTRGGNTIYF. CDR3 DNA sequence: TGTGCCAGCAGCCCTACAAGAGGCGGAAACACCATATATTTT.

The chain employs TRBV12-3 or TRBV12-4 and TRBJ1-2; D is ambiguous. The V and J ends lost 2 bases and 4 bases respectively, with 8 bases between them. The length of the CDR3 is 13 residues. In DNA form, the CDR3 reads TGTGCCAGCAGTTTAAATAATCTCTATGGCTACACCTTC. It is translated as CASSLNNLYGYTF.

The rearrangement links TRBV3-1 (or the pseudogene TRBV3-2) to TRBJ2-7, with 11 bases matching TRBD1. The CDR3 consists of 17 residues. The germline V gene has CDR1 LGHDT and CDR2 YNNKEL (reference sequence). V lost 3 bases and J lost 2; bases outside the gene matches: 9. CDR3 residues: CASSQNPGGQGAYEQYF. The CDR3 DNA follows: TGTGCCAGCAGCCAGAACCCGGGGGGACAGGGGGCCTACGAGCAGTACTTC.

This sequence joins TRBV10-3 and TRBJ2-1; TRBD2 aligns across 10 bases. V shed 5 bases, J shed 6 bases, and the junction held 4 bases outside the gene matches. Germline V CDR1 and CDR2: ENHRY, SYGVKD. The CDR3 has 14 amino acids. The CDR3 DNA follows: TGTGCCATCAGTATACAGCGGGAGGGCAATGAGCAGTTCTTC. Residues: CAISIQREGNEQFF.

The chain links TRBV5-5 to TRBJ2-4, with D perhaps TRBD1 (6 bases). The CDR3 is made up of 14 amino acids. Trimming stripped 4 bases from V and 7 bases from J, with 15 bases between. Germline values: CDR1 SGHKS, CDR2 YYEKEE (reference sequence). The CDR3 is CASSQEPGVNIQYF. Here the CDR3 DNA reads TGTGCCAGCAGCCAGGAACCAGGGGTGAACATTCAGTACTTC.

The chain is built from TRBV4-2 and TRBJ2-7; D gene ambiguous. The CDR3 covers 15 residues. Trimming removed 0 bases at V and 1 base at J, with 10 bases between. The germline V gene has CDR1 LGHNA and CDR2 YNFKEQ. The CDR3 DNA reads as TGTGCCAGCAGCCAAGATCAGTGGCAGTCCTACGAGCAGTACTTC. Translating gives CASSQDQWQSYEQYF.

The J gene is TRBJ1-1, the V gene TRBV5-4; D perhaps matches TRBD1 (5 bases). Germline values: CDR1 SGHNT, CDR2 YYREEE (reference sequence). Trimming pared 7 bases from V and 5 bases from J, leaving 18 bases between. The CDR3 is 14 residues long. The CDR3 protein is CASGESAGRTEAFF. The CDR3 DNA sequence: TGTGCCAGCGGGGAAAGCGCAGGGCGAACTGAAGCTTTCTTT.

The chain employs TRBV7-8 and TRBJ2-3, with TRBD2 matching 8 bases. The CDR3 covers 17 residues. Germline assignment: CDR1 SGHVS and CDR2 FQNEAQ. V trimming: 7 bases; J trimming: 2 bases; junction bases outside the gene matches: 14. CDR3 sequence reads: CASTLTSESILTDTQYF. The CDR3 DNA reads as TGTGCCAGCACCTTGACTAGCGAAAGTATTCTCACAGATACGCAGTATTTT.

This chain joins TRBV7-9 and TRBJ1-4, with 8 bases that match TRBD1. CDR1 is SEHNR and CDR2 is FQNEAQ in the germline V gene (reference sequence). Trimming cost V 5 bases and J 8 bases; bases outside gene matches: 7. There are 14 residues in the CDR3. The CDR3 region has the DNA TGTGCCAGCAGCCCCGGACAGGGTCGGGAAAAACTGTTTTTT. Its protein product is CASSPGQGREKLFF. The full variable domain, with the rest looked up from reference TRBV7-9 and TRBJ1-4, is DTGVSQNPRHKITKRGQNVTFRCDPISEHNRLYWYRQTLGQGPEFLTYFQNEAQLEKSRLLSDRFSAERPKGSFSTLEIQRTEQGDSAMYLCASSPGQGREKLFFGSGTQLSVL.

The J gene is TRBJ1-6, the V gene TRBV28; TRBD1 is a possible D gene (6 bases). The germline V and J ends were trimmed by 6 bases and 5 bases, with 14 bases remaining between them. Germline values: CDR1 MDHEN, CDR2 SYDVKM. The CDR3 covers 15 residues. CDR3 region: CASRYRAVHNSPLHF. The CDR3 coding sequence is TGTGCCAGCAGATACAGGGCCGTGCATAATTCACCCCTCCACTTT.

This sequence joins TRBV18 and TRBJ2-5; no clear D gene. Germline CDR1 is KGHSH and CDR2 is LQKENI. The CDR3 loop spans 14 amino acids. V was trimmed by 2 bases and J by 3 bases, leaving 10 bases between them. CDR3 amino acids: CASSPLRQEETQYF. The CDR3, as DNA: TGTGCCAGCTCACCATTAAGGCAGGAAGAGACCCAGTACTTC.

The DNA of the CDR3 is TGCAGCGTTGAAGGGGCTAGCGGGGGTGGCTACGAGCAGTACTTC. Translation: CSVEGASGGGYEQYF. V gene TRBV29-1 combines with J gene TRBJ2-7, with 10 bases matching TRBD2. The germline CDR1 and CDR2 sequences are SQVTM and ANQGSEA. This CDR3 has 15 residues. The trim removed 1 base at V and 3 bases at J, leaving 6 bases unmatched.

The chain carries TRBV3-1 (or the pseudogene TRBV3-2) and TRBJ2-7, with D unresolved. Germline loops: CDR1 LGHDT, CDR2 YNNKEL (reference sequence). Deletions cut 1 base from V and 0 bases from J, with 4 bases between. The CDR3 sequence is 13 residues long. The CDR3 region is CASSQGVSYEQYF. In DNA form, the CDR3 reads TGTGCCAGCAGCCAAGGAGTCTCCTACGAGCAGTACTTC.

The V and J genes are TRBV2 and TRBJ2-1; 10 nucleotides align to TRBD1. Germline values: CDR1 SNHLY, CDR2 FYNNEI. The junction had 5 bases not matched to a gene; V was cut back by 3 bases and J by 9 bases. This CDR3 is 14 amino acids long. CDR3 sequence reads: CASSEDRGIIEQFF. The CDR3, as DNA: TGTGCCAGCAGTGAGGACAGGGGGATTATTGAGCAGTTCTTC. The variable domain in full, with the rest retrieved from reference TRBV2 and TRBJ2-1, is EPEVTQTPSHQVTQMGQEVILRCVPISNHLYFYWYRQILGQKVEFLVSFYNNEISEKSEIFDDQFSVERPDGSNFTLKIRSTKLEDSAMYFCASSEDRGIIEQFFGPGTRLTVL.

This clone has just one count. The chain carries TRBV11-3 and TRBJ2-1; D may be TRBD1 (6 bases). Germline V gene lookup returns CDR1 SGHNT and CDR2 YENEEA. Trimming took 5 bases from V and 8 from J, leaving 22 bases between them. CDR3 length equals 16 residues. The CDR3 DNA sequence: TGTGCCAGCAGCGTCAGGGGAACTCTCGATCACGATGAGCAGTTCTTC. Amino acid sequence: CASSVRGTLDHDEQFF.

In regard to this clone: Different DNA sequences within this sample yield the same CDR3. The CDR3 region is CASSNPRGISNQPQHF. CDR3 DNA: TGTGCCAGTAGTAACCCCAGGGGGATTAGCAATCAGCCCCAGCATTTT. This rearrangement joins TRBV19 to TRBJ1-5, with 7 bases that match TRBD1. This CDR3 comprises 16 residues. V was clipped by 4 bases and J by 0 bases; unmatched bases: 6. Germline values: CDR1 LNHDA, CDR2 SQIVND (reference sequence).

This chain links TRBV7-9 with TRBJ1-2, with D perhaps TRBD1 (6 bases). The CDR3 has 14 residues. V lost 5 bases, J lost 8 bases, and 18 bases lay in between. Per germline, CDR1 SEHNR and CDR2 FQNEAQ (reference sequence). This CDR3 is CASSLGQRITGYTF. CDR3 coding DNA: TGTGCCAGCAGCCTGGGACAAAGAATTACCGGCTACACCTTC.

This chain connects TRBV10-3 to TRBJ1-2, with 8 bases identical to TRBD1. CDR1 is ENHRY, CDR2 SYGVKD, per germline. The ends lost 2 bases at V and 2 bases at J; junction bases unmatched: 4. The CDR3 has 15 residues. The DNA of the CDR3 is TGTGCCATCAGTGAGGGACAGGGCTTAAACTATGGCTACACCTTC. Translated: CAISEGQGLNYGYTF.

The chain employs TRBV6-6 and TRBJ1-3; D is ambiguous. The V gene lost 5 bases and the J gene lost 0 bases, with 14 bases spanning the gap. Germline CDR1 is MNHNY and CDR2 is SVGAGI (reference sequence). The CDR3 spans 16 residues. CDR3 protein: CASSQRRGTSGNTIYF. CDR3 DNA sequence: TGTGCCAGCAGTCAGCGACGGGGTACCTCTGGAAACACCATATATTTT.

This chain connects TRBV3-1 (or the pseudogene TRBV3-2) to TRBJ2-1; TRBD1 aligns across 10 bases. Germline loops: CDR1 LGHDT, CDR2 YNNKEL (reference sequence). J was trimmed by 0 bases and V by 5 bases; bases with no gene match: 1. CDR3 length: 15 residues. The CDR3 region is CASSRTGGSYNEQFF. The CDR3 coding sequence is TGTGCCAGCAGCAGGACAGGGGGCTCCTACAATGAGCAGTTCTTC.

The gene calls are TRBV21-1 and TRBJ2-7; TRBD2 is taken as the D call from the table, unchecked against the DNA. TRBV21-1 is termed a pseudogene. This CDR3 region has 15 residues. The CDR3 loop is CASSAGGFPPYEQYF. The CDR3 nucleotides read TGTGCCAGCAGCGCTGGAGGTTTTCCACCCTACGAGCAGTACTTC.

J is TRBJ1-5 and V is TRBV2; weak D call: TRBD1 (6 bases). The CDR3 spans 16 residues. Germline-derived CDR1 and CDR2 are SNHLY and FYNNEI. V was shortened by 6 bases and J by 0 bases, with 15 bases between the two germline ends. CDR3 sequence reads: CASRAGTSYSNQPQHF. The CDR3 DNA follows: TGTGCCAGCAGGGCCGGGACATCTTATAGCAATCAGCCCCAGCATTTT.